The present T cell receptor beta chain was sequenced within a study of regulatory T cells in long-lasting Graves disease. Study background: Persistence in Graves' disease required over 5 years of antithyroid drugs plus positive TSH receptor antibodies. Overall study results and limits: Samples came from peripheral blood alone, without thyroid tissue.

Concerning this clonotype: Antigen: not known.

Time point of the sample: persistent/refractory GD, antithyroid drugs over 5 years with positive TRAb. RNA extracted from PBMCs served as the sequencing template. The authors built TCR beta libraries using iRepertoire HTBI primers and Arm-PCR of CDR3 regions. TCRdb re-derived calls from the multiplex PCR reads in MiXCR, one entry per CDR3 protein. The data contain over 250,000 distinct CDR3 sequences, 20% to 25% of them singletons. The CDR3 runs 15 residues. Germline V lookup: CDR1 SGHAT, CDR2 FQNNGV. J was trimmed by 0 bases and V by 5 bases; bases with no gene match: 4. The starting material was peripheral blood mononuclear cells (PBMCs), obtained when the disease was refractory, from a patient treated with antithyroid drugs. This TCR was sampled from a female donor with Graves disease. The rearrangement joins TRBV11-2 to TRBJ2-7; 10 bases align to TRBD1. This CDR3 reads CASSPTGGVSYEQYF. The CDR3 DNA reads TGTGCCAGCAGCCCGACAGGGGGCGTCTCCTACGAGCAGTACTTC.